This TCR beta chain was obtained from a study of blood T cell repertoires in COVID-19. Per the original methods: The assay estimated nucleated cells by amplifying reference gene primers. Sequenced by immunoSEQ multiplex PCR; TCRdb stores in-frame clones only, minus some. The V and J calls and clone size were taken over from that table, and D and trimming were inferred from the DNA. The sample shows 150,000 to 200,000 clones, more than 70% of them seen only once. From germline, CDR1 is SGHTS and CDR2 YDEGEE. Trimming took 0 bases from V and 6 from J, leaving 7 bases between them. The CDR3 is 14 residues long. The age range of participants was 18 to 89 years, with residence in about two dozen US areas.

This TCR came from a man aged 35 to 55 who had recovered from COVID-19. The chain joins TRBV5-8 to TRBJ1-6; no definite D call. Sequencing was performed on PBMCs or T cells enriched from blood (not recorded which). The CDR3 nucleotides read TGTGCCAGCAGCTTGGTGCAGATTAATTCACCCCTCCACTTT. It yields the protein CASSLVQINSPLHF.